The 19 T cell receptor beta chains reported below all come from one sample, sequenced in a study of cytomegalovirus exposure and HLA in healthy donors. The PCR contained 60 Vbeta and 13 Jbeta primers. Sequenced by immunoSEQ multiplex PCR; TCRdb stores in-frame clones only, minus some. The sample yields fewer than 180,000 clones, roughly 77% seen once. The sequenced sample was PBMCs. The receptors were gathered from a human donor in good health.

This chain links TRBV28 with TRBJ1-2; D is ambiguous. The CDR3 length is 10 residues. Between the trimmed V and J ends, which lost 6 bases and 6 bases, there was a span of 5 bases. The germline CDR1 and CDR2 sequences are MDHEN and SYDVKM. The CDR3 protein is CASSFDGYTF. CDR3 coding DNA: TGTGCCAGCAGCTTTGATGGCTACACCTTC.

The chain links TRBV9 to TRBJ1-4, with a tentative D call TRBD1 (5 bases). The CDR3 loop spans 15 amino acids. V lost 0 bases, J lost 3 bases, and 9 bases lay in between. The V gene's germline CDR1 is SGDLS and CDR2 YYNGEE. CDR3 residues: CASSVAGGANEKLFF. In DNA form, the CDR3 reads TGTGCCAGCAGCGTAGCGGGGGGGGCTAATGAAAAACTGTTTTTT.

This chain links TRBV7-2 with TRBJ1-5, with TRBD1 identical over 9 bases. V was clipped by 5 bases and J by 0 bases; unmatched bases: 5. This CDR3 comprises 16 residues. In germline, CDR1 is SGHTA, CDR2 FQGNSA. The DNA for the CDR3 is TGTGCCAGCAGCCCGGACAGGGGTTATAGCAATCAGCCCCAGCATTTT. Translation: CASSPDRGYSNQPQHF.

V usage is TRBV27 and J usage is TRBJ2-7, with D possibly matching TRBD2 (5 bases). The ends were cut back, 4 bases at V and 2 bases at J, with 21 bases in the middle. The V gene's germline CDR1 is MNHEY and CDR2 SMNVEV (reference sequence). CDR3 length: 17 residues. The CDR3 loop reads CASSSSLTRHKTYEQYF. CDR3 sequence (DNA): TGTGCCAGCAGTTCGTCCCTAACTAGGCACAAGACCTACGAGCAGTACTTC.

This sequence joins TRBV10-3 and TRBJ1-1; possibly TRBD1 for D (6 bases). Germline values: CDR1 ENHRY, CDR2 SYGVKD. V shed 4 bases and J shed 1 base, with 13 bases lying between them. The CDR3 length is 15 residues. The CDR3 here is CAISARPGQNTEAFF. CDR3 nucleotide sequence: TGTGCCATCAGTGCCCGGCCGGGACAGAACACTGAAGCTTTCTTT.

The chain recombines TRBV4-1 with TRBJ2-1; 9 positions match TRBD2. V lost 2 bases and J lost 5; bases outside the gene matches: 7. Germline V gene data show CDR1 as MGHRA and CDR2 as YSYEKL. CDR3 length: 16 residues. The CDR3 reads CASSQRSGGLNNEQFF. CDR3 DNA sequence: TGCGCCAGCAGCCAAAGGAGCGGGGGGTTAAACAATGAGCAGTTCTTC.

This chain joins TRBV2 and TRBJ2-7; TRBD1 aligns across 8 bases. Looked up from germline, CDR1 is SNHLY and CDR2 is FYNNEI. V dropped 9 bases and J dropped 3; count of bases not matched to a gene: 7. The CDR3 runs 13 residues. The CDR3 here is CASYGQGGYEQYF. DNA of the CDR3: TGTGCCAGTTACGGACAGGGTGGCTACGAGCAGTACTTC.

This clone has just a few counts. The V gene is TRBV7-2, the J gene TRBJ2-7, with TRBD1 identical over 7 bases. The CDR3 is 13 amino acids. Trimming at V came to 4 bases and at J to 7 bases, leaving 7 bases not matched to a gene. From germline, CDR1 is SGHTA and CDR2 FQGNSA. CDR3 protein: CASSSRDSWEQYF. As DNA, the CDR3 is TGTGCCAGCAGCTCCCGGGACAGTTGGGAGCAGTACTTC.

V usage is TRBV7-2 and J usage is TRBJ1-1; D may be TRBD1 (5 bases). The germline gives CDR1 SGHTA, CDR2 FQGNSA. V was clipped by 5 bases and J by 7 bases, with 14 bases between them. The CDR3 runs 13 residues. The CDR3 sequence: CASSGTGGFEAFF. Written as DNA, the CDR3 is TGTGCCAGCAGCGGAACCGGGGGGTTTGAAGCTTTCTTT.

The chain has TRBV19 and TRBJ1-1; 9 bases are shared with TRBD1. From germline, CDR1 is LNHDA and CDR2 SQIVND (reference sequence). V dropped 6 bases and J dropped 4; count of bases not matched to a gene: 9. The CDR3 is made up of 15 amino acids. The CDR3 nucleotides are TGTGCCAGTAGCGCCGGACAGGGGATCGTCACTGAAGCTTTCTTT. Protein: CASSAGQGIVTEAFF.

The chain carries TRBV5-4 and TRBJ2-1; no clear D. CDR1 and CDR2 from the germline V gene are SGHNT and YYREEE (reference sequence). V gave up 4 bases and J gave up 3 bases, with 8 bases separating them. The CDR3 is made up of 13 amino acids. In DNA, the CDR3 is TGTGCCAGCAGCGCCGACTTCTACAATGAGCAGTTCTTC. Its protein is CASSADFYNEQFF.

The chain is built from TRBV6-5 and TRBJ2-2; the match to TRBD2 covers 13 bases. Germline CDR1 reads MNHEY; CDR2 reads SVGAGI. J lost 5 bases, V lost 2 bases, and 2 bases had no gene match. This CDR3 has 16 residues. CDR3 sequence reads: CASSYGTSGITGELFF. CDR3 nucleotide sequence: TGTGCCAGCAGTTACGGGACTAGCGGGATTACCGGGGAGCTGTTTTTT.

V and J are TRBV15 and TRBJ2-3; D gene ambiguous. The V and J ends lost 0 bases and 12 bases respectively, with 7 bases between them. Germline CDR1 is LNHNV and CDR2 is YYDKDF (reference sequence). CDR3 length: 11 amino acids. CDR3 amino acids: CATSRDVVQYF. CDR3 nucleotide sequence: TGTGCCACCAGCAGAGACGTAGTACAGTATTTT. The full variable domain, rest sourced from reference TRBV15 and TRBJ2-3, is DAMVIQNPRYQVTQFGKPVTLSCSQTLNHNVMYWYQQKSSQAPKLLFHYYDKDFNNEADTPDNFQSRRPNTSFCFLDIRSPGLGDTAMYLCATSRDVVQYFGPGTRLTVL.

The chain combines TRBV12-5 with TRBJ1-1; 7 bases align to TRBD1. CDR1 and CDR2 (germline): LGHNT, FRNRAP. The CDR3 runs 12 residues. Trimming took 7 bases from V and 7 from J; bases not matched to a gene: 6. This CDR3 is CASARAGGEAFF. CDR3 nucleotides: TGTGCTAGTGCCCGGGCAGGGGGTGAAGCTTTCTTT. Using reference TRBV12-5 and TRBJ1-1 for the parts outside the CDR3, the full variable domain is DARVTQTPRHKVTEMGQEVTMRCQPILGHNTVFWYRQTMMQGLELLAYFRNRAPLDDSGMPKDRFSAEMPDATLATLKIQPSEPRDSAVYFCASARAGGEAFFGQGTRLTVV.

The J gene is TRBJ1-5, the V gene TRBV6-6, with D possibly matching TRBD1 (5 bases). This CDR3 has 15 residues. Germline loops: CDR1 MNHNY, CDR2 SVGAGI (reference sequence). Trimming took off 5 bases at V and 4 bases at J, with 15 bases between the two ends. The CDR3 bases are TGTGCCAGCAGTCTAAGACAGAGGTTAAATCAGCCCCAGCATTTT. Its translation: CASSLRQRLNQPQHF.

J is TRBJ2-7 and V is TRBV19, with 9 nucleotides matching TRBD1. J lost 2 bases, V lost 5 bases, and 10 bases had no gene match. In germline, CDR1 is LNHDA, CDR2 SQIVND (reference sequence). The CDR3 has 16 amino acids. CDR3 amino acids: CASSADRGPEAYEQYF. The CDR3 region has the DNA TGTGCCAGTAGTGCGGACAGGGGTCCCGAGGCCTACGAGCAGTACTTC.

The chain links TRBV5-6 to TRBJ2-3; D gene unclear. CDR1 is SGHDT, CDR2 YYEEEE, per germline. The CDR3 has 12 residues. Deletions cut 1 base from V and 3 bases from J, with 3 bases between. CDR3 DNA sequence: TGTGCCAGCAGCTTGTTAACAGATACGCAGTATTTT. Amino acids: CASSLLTDTQYF.

This sequence joins TRBV5-4 and TRBJ1-6, with D perhaps TRBD1 (5 bases). The V end lost 4 bases, the J end lost 7 bases, and 18 bases lay between the germline ends. This CDR3 region has 16 residues. The V gene's germline CDR1 is SGHNT and CDR2 YYREEE (reference sequence). CDR3 DNA: TGTGCCAGCAGCCGGGTCGGGACGGGGGGGAATTCACCCCTCCACTTT. The encoded protein is CASSRVGTGGNSPLHF.

This rearrangement joins TRBV5-5 to TRBJ2-6; D unresolved. The V and J ends lost 5 bases and 2 bases respectively, with 14 bases between them. This CDR3 spans 16 amino acids. Germline V CDR1 and CDR2: SGHKS, YYEKEE (reference sequence). The CDR3 sequence is CASSQNLVTGANVLTF. The DNA for the CDR3 is TGTGCCAGCAGTCAAAACCTAGTTACTGGGGCCAACGTCCTGACTTTC.